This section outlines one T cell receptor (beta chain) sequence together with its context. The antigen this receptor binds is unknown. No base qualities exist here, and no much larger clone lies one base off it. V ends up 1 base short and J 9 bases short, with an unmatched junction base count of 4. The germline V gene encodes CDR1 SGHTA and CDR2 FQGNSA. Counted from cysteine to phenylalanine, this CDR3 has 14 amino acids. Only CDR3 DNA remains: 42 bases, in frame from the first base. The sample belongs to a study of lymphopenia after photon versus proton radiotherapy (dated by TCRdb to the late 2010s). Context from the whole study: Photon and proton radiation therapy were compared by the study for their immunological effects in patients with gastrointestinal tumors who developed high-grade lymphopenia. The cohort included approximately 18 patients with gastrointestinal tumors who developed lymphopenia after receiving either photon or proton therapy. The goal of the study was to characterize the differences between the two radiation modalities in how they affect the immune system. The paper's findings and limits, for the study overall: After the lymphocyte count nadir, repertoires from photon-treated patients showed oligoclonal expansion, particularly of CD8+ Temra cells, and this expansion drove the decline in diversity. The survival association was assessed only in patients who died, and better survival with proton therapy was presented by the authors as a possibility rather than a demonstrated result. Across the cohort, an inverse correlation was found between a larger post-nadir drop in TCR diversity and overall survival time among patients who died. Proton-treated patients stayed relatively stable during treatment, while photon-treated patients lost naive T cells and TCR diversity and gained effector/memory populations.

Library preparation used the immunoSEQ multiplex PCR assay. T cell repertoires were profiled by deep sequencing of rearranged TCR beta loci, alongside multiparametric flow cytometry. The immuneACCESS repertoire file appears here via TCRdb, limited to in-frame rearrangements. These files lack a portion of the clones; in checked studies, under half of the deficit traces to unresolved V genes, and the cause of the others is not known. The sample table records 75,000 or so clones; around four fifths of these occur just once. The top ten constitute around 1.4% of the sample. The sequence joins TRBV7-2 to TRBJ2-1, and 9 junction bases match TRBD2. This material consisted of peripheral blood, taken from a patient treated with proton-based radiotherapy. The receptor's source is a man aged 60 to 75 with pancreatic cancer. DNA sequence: TGTGCCAGCAGCTTAGTATCGCGGGAGGGTGAGCAGTTCTTC. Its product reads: CASSLVSREGEQFF.